The rows below give T cell receptor beta chains drawn from one sample of a study of human T cells and chemical hapten exposure. TCRdb ran MiXCR on the RACE reads and lists one entry per CDR3 protein. The sample includes around 350,000 distinct CDR3 sequences, 5.5% seen only once; the top ten take more than 8%. The sample was whole blood, taken in connection with sensitization to the hapten diphenylcyclopropenone (DPC). Every receptor here comes from a woman aged 18-29 years with alopecia areata. Some clones in this sample may be carry-over from other donors' samples. CDR3s include the opening cysteine and the closing phenylalanine or tryptophan. Each record gives: V gene, J gene, D gene, clone size, CDR3 DNA, CDR3 protein. The D gene is left open where the match is weak. Clone size, where shown, is once, few, many, or a class for clones that have expanded.

V: TRBV9; J: TRBJ2-1; D: .; size: .; DNA: TGTGCCAGCAGCGTAATTCCTGGTTTTGAGCTATTCAGTGAGCAGTTCTTC; CDR3: CASSVIPGFELFSEQFF
V: TRBV27; J: TRBJ2-3; D: TRBD2; size: many; DNA: TGTGCCAGCAGTTTCCCGCAACGGGGGGGCCAGGTGAATACGCAGTATTTT; CDR3: CASSFPQRGGQVNTQYF
V: TRBV28; J: TRBJ2-7; D: .; size: many; DNA: TGTGCCAGCAGTTTATCATGGGGAGTCGGCGAGCAGTACTTC; CDR3: CASSLSWGVGEQYF
V: TRBV7-2; J: TRBJ1-1; D: TRBD1; size: few; DNA: TGTGCCAGCAGCTCCTTAGGGACAGTGAACACTGAAGCTTTCTTT; CDR3: CASSSLGTVNTEAFF
V: TRBV5-1; J: TRBJ2-3; D: .; size: .; DNA: TGCGCCAGCAGATCGGAAGGGGGGCCTCCAGATACGCAGTATTTT; CDR3: CASRSEGGPPDTQYF
V: TRBV5-1; J: TRBJ2-3; D: .; size: many; DNA: TGCGCCAGCAGCTTGGGGACCTTCACAGATACGCAGTATTTT; CDR3: CASSLGTFTDTQYF
V: TRBV5-1; J: TRBJ1-1; D: .; size: few; DNA: TGCGCCAGCAGCTTGGGGATTGGGGGCAGCACTGAAGCTTTCTTT; CDR3: CASSLGIGGSTEAFF
V: TRBV5-1; J: TRBJ2-3; D: TRBD1; size: .; DNA: TGCGCCAGCAGCTTTTCGGGACAGCTACGCACAGATACGCAGTATTTT; CDR3: CASSFSGQLRTDTQYF
V: TRBV7-2; J: TRBJ1-1; D: TRBD1; size: .; DNA: TGTGCCAGCAGCTTGCAGACAGGGGACGCTGAAGCTTTCTTT; CDR3: CASSLQTGDAEAFF
V: TRBV28; J: TRBJ1-5; D: .; size: few; DNA: TGTGCCAACAGATATAGCAATCAGCCCCAGCATTTT; CDR3: CANRYSNQPQHF
V: TRBV6-4; J: TRBJ1-5; D: .; size: few; DNA: TGTGCCAGCCCTGAGGGGTTTAGCAATCAGCCCCAGCATTTT; CDR3: CASPEGFSNQPQHF
V: TRBV20-1; J: TRBJ1-1; D: TRBD1; size: many; DNA: TGCAGTTGGCGGGGGGTAATGCGGGACAGGGTAACTGAAGCTTTCTTT; CDR3: CSWRGVMRDRVTEAFF
V: TRBV6-5; J: TRBJ1-1; D: TRBD1; size: many; DNA: TGTGCCAGCAGACTGGACAGGGGGAGAACTGAAGCTTTCTTT; CDR3: CASRLDRGRTEAFF
V: TRBV4-3; J: TRBJ1-3; D: .; size: .; DNA: TGCGCCAGCAGCCAAGATCTGGGGGCCGCCTCTGGAAACACCATATATTTT; CDR3: CASSQDLGAASGNTIYF
V: TRBV4-2; J: TRBJ1-2; D: .; size: .; DNA: TGTGCCAGCAGCCAAGAGGCGCAGGAGAGCTATGGCTACACCTTC; CDR3: CASSQEAQESYGYTF
V: TRBV11-2; J: TRBJ2-5; D: .; size: many; DNA: TGTGCCAGCAGCTTGACAGTCCAAGAGACCCAGTACTTC; CDR3: CASSLTVQETQYF
V: TRBV15; J: TRBJ1-1; D: .; size: many; DNA: TGTGCCACCAGCAGACTCCCGATGGAGGGCATGAACACTGAAGCTTTCTTT; CDR3: CATSRLPMEGMNTEAFF
V: TRBV7-3; J: TRBJ2-3; D: TRBD2; size: few; DNA: TGTGCCAGCAGCCACCTCCCAGGACTAGCCACAGATACGCAGTATTTT; CDR3: CASSHLPGLATDTQYF
V: TRBV6-2/TRBV6-3; J: TRBJ2-2; D: .; size: .; DNA: TGTGCCAGCAGTCACGACAGGGAGGCCGGGGAGCTGTTTTTT; CDR3: CASSHDREAGELFF
V: TRBV12-3/TRBV12-4; J: TRBJ1-4; D: TRBD1; size: many; DNA: TGTGCCAGTCAGGGGGGTTTGGGAAAACTGTTTTTT; CDR3: CASQGGLGKLFF
V: TRBV20-1; J: TRBJ2-1; D: TRBD2; size: .; DNA: TGCAGTGCTAGGGAAGACGCGGGGGGCTCCCACAATGAGCAGTTCTTC; CDR3: CSAREDAGGSHNEQFF
V: TRBV7-9; J: TRBJ2-3; D: .; size: few; DNA: TGTGCCAGCAGCCTGAGACTGGCGCAGTATTTT; CDR3: CASSLRLAQYF
V: TRBV5-4; J: TRBJ1-1; D: .; size: few; DNA: TGTGCCAGCAGCTTGGATTCAGCGACCACTGAAGCTTTCTTT; CDR3: CASSLDSATTEAFF
V: TRBV6-1; J: TRBJ1-5; D: .; size: many; DNA: TGTGCCAGCAGTGATAAGGGATATAGCAATCAGCCCCAGCATTTT; CDR3: CASSDKGYSNQPQHF
V: TRBV27; J: TRBJ2-3; D: .; size: .; DNA: TGTGCCAGCAGTTTATCGACGGCAGGTAGCACGGATACGCAGTATTTT; CDR3: CASSLSTAGSTDTQYF
V: TRBV7-3; J: TRBJ2-4; D: TRBD2; size: .; DNA: TGTGCCAGCAGCTTATTGGCGGGGGGTCCACAGTACTTC; CDR3: CASSLLAGGPQYF
V: TRBV7-2; J: TRBJ2-3; D: TRBD2; size: many; DNA: TGTGCCAGCAGCTTAGTTGGAGCGGGGCACACAGATACGCAGTATTTT; CDR3: CASSLVGAGHTDTQYF
V: TRBV2; J: TRBJ1-2; D: TRBD1; size: few; DNA: TGTGCCAGCAGTGTGGAGGGGGCGAGCTATGGCTACACCTTC; CDR3: CASSVEGASYGYTF
V: TRBV6-5; J: TRBJ2-1; D: .; size: many; DNA: TGTGCCAGCAGTTACCCCCTCCACAATGAGCAGTTCTTC; CDR3: CASSYPLHNEQFF
V: TRBV6-5; J: TRBJ1-1; D: TRBD1; size: many; DNA: TGTGCCACCCTAGGACAGGGGATCACTGAAGCTTTCTTT; CDR3: CATLGQGITEAFF
V: TRBV12-3/TRBV12-4; J: TRBJ2-4; D: TRBD1; size: .; DNA: TGTGCCAGCAGTCTCGGACAGGGTGGGCACATTCAGTACTTC; CDR3: CASSLGQGGHIQYF
V: TRBV7-2; J: TRBJ1-6; D: .; size: .; DNA: TGTGCCAGCAGCCCTCAGCCCGGGGGAAGCAATTCACCCCTCCACTTT; CDR3: CASSPQPGGSNSPLHF
V: TRBV12-3/TRBV12-4; J: TRBJ2-3; D: .; size: .; DNA: TGTGCCAGCAGTCGTCTAGTAGCCCCAGATACGCAGTATTTT; CDR3: CASSRLVAPDTQYF
V: TRBV27; J: TRBJ2-1; D: .; size: many; DNA: TGTGCCAGCAGTCCGGGACATACATACAATGAGCAGTTCTTC; CDR3: CASSPGHTYNEQFF
V: TRBV6-5; J: TRBJ1-5; D: TRBD1; size: few; DNA: TGTGCCAGCAGTTACCAAATGCCAGGGGGCGGTCAGCCCCAGCATTTT; CDR3: CASSYQMPGGGQPQHF
V: TRBV7-9; J: TRBJ1-5; D: TRBD1; size: .; DNA: TGTGCCAGCAGCTTGGACGACAGGGGGGTCCAGCCCCAGCATTTT; CDR3: CASSLDDRGVQPQHF
V: TRBV6-5; J: TRBJ1-1; D: .; size: .; DNA: TGTGCCAGCAGTTACTGGACTGAAGCTTTCTTT; CDR3: CASSYWTEAFF
V: TRBV24-1; J: TRBJ2-2; D: .; size: many; DNA: TGTGCCACCAGTGTCGCGACCGGGGAGCTGTTTTTT; CDR3: CATSVATGELFF
V: TRBV2; J: TRBJ1-1; D: TRBD1; size: .; DNA: TGTGCCAGCAAGGTTGGACAGGGGCAGGCTGAAGCTTTCTTT; CDR3: CASKVGQGQAEAFF
V: TRBV5-1; J: TRBJ1-3; D: .; size: few; DNA: TGCGCCAGCAGCTCTACGATGGACAGCCCGGCTGGAAACACCATATATTTT; CDR3: CASSSTMDSPAGNTIYF
V: TRBV12-3/TRBV12-4; J: TRBJ1-2; D: .; size: many; DNA: TGTGCCAGCAGTGCAGCGAACTATGGCTACACCTTC; CDR3: CASSAANYGYTF
V: TRBV3-1; J: TRBJ2-2; D: .; size: many; DNA: TGTGCCAGCAGCCGTTTTACGAACACCGGGGAGCTGTTTTTT; CDR3: CASSRFTNTGELFF
V: TRBV4-3; J: TRBJ2-1; D: TRBD2; size: many; DNA: TGCGCCAGCAGCCAAGATCACGTTAGCGGACTAGCGGCCTACAATGAGCAGTTCTTC; CDR3: CASSQDHVSGLAAYNEQFF
V: TRBV27; J: TRBJ1-1; D: .; size: many; DNA: TGTGCCAGCAGCTTTCAGACCGGACGGAATGAAGCTTTCTTT; CDR3: CASSFQTGRNEAFF
V: TRBV18; J: TRBJ1-1; D: .; size: many; DNA: TGTGCCAGCCGAACTGCGAAAATGAACACTGAAGCTTTCTTT; CDR3: CASRTAKMNTEAFF
V: TRBV3-1; J: TRBJ1-1; D: .; size: many; DNA: TGTGCCAGCAGCCGATTGGGACGTCGTGAAGCTTTCTTT; CDR3: CASSRLGRREAFF
V: TRBV11-2; J: TRBJ2-5; D: .; size: few; DNA: TGTGCCAGCAGCAACCGACTAGGTCGAGAGACCCAGTACTTC; CDR3: CASSNRLGRETQYF
V: TRBV11-2; J: TRBJ2-5; D: .; size: .; DNA: TGTGCCAGCAGCTTTGTCGGGCCCCAGTACTTC; CDR3: CASSFVGPQYF
V: TRBV28; J: TRBJ2-3; D: .; size: once; DNA: TGTGCCAGCAGTTTGGACGCCGGGTGGACGCAGTATTTT; CDR3: CASSLDAGWTQYF
V: TRBV6-5; J: TRBJ1-4; D: .; size: few; DNA: TGTGCCAGCAGCCTGACACAGGCAACTAATGAAAAACTGTTTTTT; CDR3: CASSLTQATNEKLFF
V: TRBV29-1; J: TRBJ2-7; D: .; size: .; DNA: TGCAGCGTGGTTGGACGGGGGTACGAGCAGTACTTC; CDR3: CSVVGRGYEQYF